This entry concerns a single T cell receptor (beta chain). This sample stems from a study of blood T cell repertoires in COVID-19. Study-level information: Acute and convalescent COVID-19 specimens originated in the United States, Italy and Spain. In each case, the material was cDNA or gDNA derived from T cells, B-cell-depleted T cells, or PBMCs.

Trimming at V came to 6 bases and at J to 2 bases, leaving 7 bases not matched to a gene. From germline, CDR1 is KGHSH and CDR2 LQKENI. The CDR3 runs to 15 residues. Study processing details: Amplifying reference gene primers gave estimates of nucleated cell counts. Generated by immunoSEQ multiplex PCR, the TCRdb table keeps only in-frame clones and is missing some. The D gene and trimming were derived from the DNA, and the V and J assignments and clone size from that table. The sample lists under 250,000 clones; 70% to 90% were seen once. The origin of this receptor is a man between 18 and 35 years old with active or convalescent COVID-19. The rearrangement joins TRBV18 to TRBJ2-3, with 8 bases that match TRBD2. What was sequenced was peripheral blood. The CDR3 DNA sequence: TGTGCCAGCTCTACCTTTAGCGGGGACACAGATACGCAGTATTTT. Amino acid sequence: CASSTFSGDTDTQYF.